This T cell receptor beta chain was sequenced in a study of shared clonotypes between healthy human individuals. Study outcomes and limitations: Larger estimated richness was generally seen in naive subsets than in memory subsets.

The donors were all Caucasian adults (living in Nashville, Tennessee). Looked up from germline, CDR1 is SGHAT and CDR2 is FQNNGV. This CDR3 is 15 amino acids long. The V end lost 5 bases, the J end lost 1 base, and 14 bases lay between the germline ends. Comment on this clone: The target antigen is unknown.

Deep was the level used in running the assay. Method: immunoSEQ multiplex PCR; TCRdb's copy keeps in-frame clones and lacks some. Of 2.5 million or so clones listed, approximately 92% are singletons. The chain couples TRBV11-2 to TRBJ1-1; D possibly corresponds to TRBD1 (6 bases). This TCR was sampled from a man aged 18 to 30 in good health. Sequencing was done on a sample of naive CD4+ T cells sorted from blood. The subset is: CD45RA+ positively selected. CDR3 in amino acids: CASSPYREGNTEAFF. The CDR3 coding sequence is TGTGCCAGCAGCCCCTACAGGGAAGGGAACACTGAAGCTTTCTTT.